This TCR beta chain was captured by sequencing in a study of OX40 agonist ivuxolimab in advanced cancers. About the research overall: Dose-escalation patients were diagnosed with hepatocellular carcinoma, melanoma, renal cell cancer or head and neck cancer. Three partial responders included one hepatocellular carcinoma patient and two cutaneous melanoma patients. Study-level results: Expanded clones tended on average to be more numerous among CD8+ T cells than CD4+.

This clone was observed a single time. As yet, its antigen is unknown. The method was immunoSEQ multiplex PCR; TCRdb's version includes in-frame clones alone and lacks a portion of them. This sample has about 62,000 clones, with around 81% found just once. The CDR3 consists of 15 residues. Germline loops: CDR1 LNHDA, CDR2 SQIVND (reference sequence). Trimming took off 3 bases at V and 5 bases at J, with 13 bases between the two ends. Blood specimens came from baseline, cycle 4 day 1, and cycle 7 day 1. The sample consisted of CD4+ or CD8+ T cells sorted from blood, taken in a trial of the OX40 agonist ivuxolimab. The rearrangement uses TRBV19 and TRBJ2-2, with D unresolved. This receptor was taken from an adult with an advanced solid tumor such as melanoma, head and neck, liver or kidney cancer. CDR3 sequence reads: CASSIRLTETGELFF. For the CDR3, the DNA is TGTGCCAGTAGTATCCGCCTCACGGAAACCGGGGAGCTGTTTTTT.